The next 21 T cell receptor beta chains were all read from a single sample in a study of vaccination and CD4 T cells after COVID-19. Their antigen targets remain unknown. Sequenced with the Oncomine TCR Beta short-read assay was DNA taken from cultured CD4+ T cells. TCRdb reprocessed the PCR reads with MiXCR, giving one entry per CDR3 protein. The sample consists of about 18,000 distinct CDR3 sequences, approximately 50% of them appearing once. As for treatment: roughly 10-day PBMC culture with coronavirus spike peptide pools or control peptides (ViraFEST assay). The specimen was CD4+ T cells from blood, cultured in vitro, collected after SARS-CoV-2 vaccination. These receptors all stem from a human donor who had recovered from COVID-19.

V gene TRBV29-1 combines with J gene TRBJ1-1; tentatively, D is TRBD1 (6 bases). Germline V lookup: CDR1 SQVTM, CDR2 ANQGSEA. This CDR3 comprises 13 residues. V was trimmed by 3 bases and J by 4 bases, leaving 12 bases between them. CDR3 in DNA: TGCAGCGTTGACAGAGGGGGAGTCACTGAAGCTTTCTTT. Encoded protein: CSVDRGGVTEAFF.

The genes are TRBV21-1 and TRBJ2-7; the D call of TRBD1 is as the table states it, not checked on the DNA. TRBV21-1 is labeled a pseudogene. The CDR3 covers 16 residues. CDR3 coding DNA: TGTGCCAGCAGCCGAAACGGGACAGGGAGGGCCTACGAGCAGTACTTC. Translated, it gives CASSRNGTGRAYEQYF.

The genes are TRBV20-1 and TRBJ1-5; weak D call: TRBD1 (5 bases). Germline V gives CDR1 DFQATT, CDR2 SNEGSKA (reference sequence). V dropped 1 base and J dropped 6 bases, with 16 bases sitting between them. This CDR3 spans 15 amino acids. The CDR3: CSARVRGSASQPQHF. CDR3 bases: TGCAGTGCTAGAGTGAGGGGTTCGGCGAGTCAGCCCCAGCATTTT.

This chain connects TRBV18 to TRBJ1-5, with D hard to call. This CDR3 is 15 amino acids long. The germline V gene encodes CDR1 KGHSH and CDR2 LQKENI. Trimming took 0 bases from V and 9 from J, leaving 15 bases between them. DNA of the CDR3: TGTGCCAGCTCACCACCGGGTCCAGCCGCCGGGCCCCAGCATTTT. Protein product: CASSPPGPAAGPQHF. Filled out from reference TRBV18 and TRBJ1-5, the complete variable domain reads NAGVMQNPRHLVRRRGQEARLRCSPMKGHSHVYWYRQLPEEGLKFMVYLQKENIIDESGMPKERFSAEFPKEGPSILRIQQVVRGDSAAYFCASSPPGPAAGPQHFGDGTRLSIL.

The V and J genes are TRBV24-1 and TRBJ2-1, with 9 positions matching TRBD1. Germline trimming cut 3 bases from V and 3 bases from J; bases unmatched to any gene: 2. The germline gives CDR1 KGHDR, CDR2 SFDVKD. The CDR3 is 15 amino acids. CDR3 in amino acids: CATSDPGQGYNEQFF. In nucleotides, the CDR3 is TGTGCCACCAGTGATCCGGGACAGGGCTACAATGAGCAGTTCTTC.

The gene calls are TRBV20-1 and TRBJ2-1, with no clear D. V was pared by 0 bases and J by 3 bases, with 12 bases between. Germline CDR1 and CDR2: DFQATT and SNEGSKA (reference sequence). The CDR3 spans 15 residues. The CDR3 loop is CSARDGGRGYNEQFF. CDR3 DNA sequence: TGCAGTGCTAGAGATGGTGGTAGAGGCTACAATGAGCAGTTCTTC.

V usage is TRBV19 and J usage is TRBJ2-6; no clear D gene. Per the germline V gene, CDR1 is LNHDA and CDR2 is SQIVND (reference sequence). The CDR3 covers 17 residues. V shed 4 bases and J shed 0 bases, with 13 bases lying between them. The CDR3 DNA reads TGTGCCAGTAGTAAGAAGACGGATAGCTCTGGGGCCAACGTCCTGACTTTC. Translation gives CASSKKTDSSGANVLTF.

The genes are TRBV19 and TRBJ2-1; 7 nucleotides align to TRBD2. V was pared by 5 bases and J by 0 bases, with 7 bases of the junction left unmatched. CDR3 length equals 16 residues. CDR1 LNHDA and CDR2 SQIVND come from the germline V gene (reference sequence). CDR3 coding DNA: TGTGCCAGTAGTCCGCTGCCGGGAGGCTCCTACAATGAGCAGTTCTTC. Its protein product is CASSPLPGGSYNEQFF.

In this sample, this clonotype turned up a few times. The junction departs from the called germline gene at one end, perhaps through a read error. The V gene is TRBV14, the J gene TRBJ1-2; 11 bases map to TRBD1. The CDR3 consists of 13 residues. Germline V gene sequence: CDR1 SGHDN, CDR2 FVKESK. The CDR3 DNA reads TGTGCCAGCAGCGCAGACGGGACAGGGGGTGCCTCCTTC. Protein sequence: CASSADGTGGASF.

The J gene is TRBJ2-3, the V gene TRBV7-2, with a tentative D call TRBD1 (5 bases). V gave up 5 bases and J gave up 3 bases, with 12 bases separating them. Per germline, CDR1 SGHTA and CDR2 FQGNSA. The CDR3 runs to 14 residues. In DNA form, the CDR3 reads TGTGCCAGCAGCCTGGGGCGCGGAACAGATACGCAGTATTTT. Protein: CASSLGRGTDTQYF. The full variable domain, rest sourced from reference TRBV7-2 and TRBJ2-3, is GAGVSQSPSNKVTEKGKDVELRCDPISGHTALYWYRQSLGQGLEFLIYFQGNSAPDKSGLPSDRFSAERTGGSVSTLTIQRTQQEDSAVYLCASSLGRGTDTQYFGPGTRLTVL.

The V call is TRBV6-1, the J call TRBJ1-6, with 8 bases that match TRBD1. This CDR3 contains 13 residues. Germline loops: CDR1 MNHNS, CDR2 SASEGT. The V gene end was trimmed by 6 bases and the J gene end by 10 bases; junction bases not matched to a gene: 5. The CDR3 here is CASRDREGSPLHF. For the CDR3, the DNA is TGTGCCAGCAGGGACAGGGAGGGCTCACCCCTCCACTTT.

V gene TRBV12-3 or TRBV12-4 combines with J gene TRBJ1-6, with 9 nucleotides matching TRBD1. With 5 bases clipped from V and 8 bases from J, the junction kept 7 bases outside the gene matches. The CDR3 runs 15 residues. The CDR3 loop is CASSRSGTGHSPLHF. CDR3 nucleotide sequence: TGTGCCAGCAGTCGATCCGGGACAGGGCATTCACCCCTCCACTTT.

The rearrangement joins TRBV6-2 or TRBV6-3 to TRBJ1-1, with no clear D. Germline V gene lookup returns CDR1 MNHEY and CDR2 SVGEGT. V was cut by 5 bases and J by 9 bases, with 19 bases left in between. The CDR3 consists of 14 residues. This CDR3 is CASSAVVAAPKAFF. In DNA form, the CDR3 reads TGTGCCAGCAGTGCGGTGGTGGCAGCGCCTAAAGCTTTCTTT.

This clonotype has just a few counts. The gene calls are TRBV5-5 and TRBJ1-2; weak D call: TRBD1 (5 bases). Per germline, CDR1 SGHKS and CDR2 YYEKEE (reference sequence). The CDR3 extends over 14 amino acids. The V and J ends lost 0 bases and 4 bases respectively, with 10 bases between them. The CDR3 nucleotides read TGTGCCAGCAGCTTGGGAGGAGGGGCCTATGGCTACACCTTC. Translation gives CASSLGGGAYGYTF.

V usage is TRBV20-1 and J usage is TRBJ1-3; 9 positions agree with TRBD1. The J segment lost 4 bases and the V segment lost 5 bases, leaving 6 bases of the junction unmatched. Germline loops: CDR1 DFQATT, CDR2 SNEGSKA (reference sequence). CDR3 length equals 14 residues. Here the CDR3 reads CSAAQGAAGNTIYF. In DNA form, the CDR3 reads TGCAGTGCTGCACAGGGGGCAGCGGGAAACACCATATATTTT.

This chain uses TRBV28 with TRBJ2-3; TRBD2 matches at 10 bases. V lost 5 bases and J lost 6; bases outside the gene matches: 2. This CDR3 spans 13 amino acids. CDR1 and CDR2 (germline): MDHEN, SYDVKM. As DNA, the CDR3 is TGTGCCAGCAGTCTAGCGGGAGCTGATACGCAGTATTTT. It yields the protein CASSLAGADTQYF.

The V and J genes are TRBV6-1 and TRBJ2-7; TRBD2 is a possible D gene (6 bases). The CDR3 sequence is 15 residues long. CDR1 and CDR2 from the germline V gene are MNHNS and SASEGT. Trimming shortened V by 6 bases and J by 2 bases, and 17 bases separated the two germline ends. This chain's CDR3 is CASSPGGPGAYEQYF. The CDR3 nucleotides are TGTGCCAGCAGCCCCGGAGGGCCGGGTGCCTACGAGCAGTACTTC.

The chain joins TRBV7-2 to TRBJ2-3; 8 nucleotides align to TRBD2. The CDR3 has 15 amino acids. After removal of 5 bases from V and 2 bases from J, the junction contained 6 bases not matched to a gene. The germline gives CDR1 SGHTA, CDR2 FQGNSA. CDR3 region: CASSTLAGLTDTQYF. The CDR3, as DNA: TGTGCCAGCAGCACCCTAGCGGGTCTCACAGATACGCAGTATTTT.

This clonotype has only a few counts. The chain is built from TRBV19 and TRBJ2-7; TRBD2 is a possible D gene (6 bases). The V end was cut by 6 bases, the J end by 5 bases, with 20 bases between. Looked up from germline, CDR1 is LNHDA and CDR2 is SQIVND (reference sequence). The length of the CDR3 is 15 residues. The CDR3 loop reads CASRNSVGGLNEQYF. The CDR3 nucleotides read TGTGCCAGTAGGAACTCGGTCGGGGGTTTAAACGAGCAGTACTTC. Drawing the rest from reference TRBV19 and TRBJ2-7, the complete variable domain is DGGITQSPKYLFRKEGQNVTLSCEQNLNHDAMYWYRQDPGQGLRLIYYSQIVNDFQKGDIAEGYSVSREKKESFPLTVTSAQKNPTAFYLCASRNSVGGLNEQYFGPGTRLTVT.

Only a few counts were recorded for this clonotype. The V and J genes are TRBV20-1 and TRBJ1-1; no clear D. Trimming removed 0 bases at V and 4 bases at J, with 15 bases between. Germline V gene lookup returns CDR1 DFQATT and CDR2 SNEGSKA (reference sequence). The CDR3 is 15 amino acids. The CDR3 sequence: CSARESVNPATEAFF. The DNA for the CDR3 is TGCAGTGCTAGAGAATCCGTCAATCCGGCCACTGAAGCTTTCTTT.

The rearrangement uses TRBV5-1 and TRBJ2-5; D is possibly TRBD1 (6 bases). The CDR3 has 13 amino acids. Germline-derived CDR1 and CDR2 are SGHRS and YFSETQ. V lost 6 bases, J lost 3 bases, and 12 bases lay in between. This CDR3 reads CASKVTGEETQYF. For the CDR3, the DNA is TGCGCCAGCAAAGTGACAGGAGAAGAGACCCAGTACTTC. Looking up the rest from reference TRBV5-1 and TRBJ2-5 gives the full variable domain: KAGVTQTPRYLIKTRGQQVTLSCSPISGHRSVSWYQQTPGQGLQFLFEYFSETQRNKGNFPGRFSGRQFSNSRSEMNVSTLELGDSALYLCASKVTGEETQYFGPGTRLLVL.